This TCR beta chain was recovered during a study of T cell responses to AZD1222 COVID-19 vaccine (dated by TCRdb to the early 2020s). Concerning the study at large: AZD1222 recipients whose second dose came at about 4 weeks and those whose second dose came at about 12 weeks were combined into one group, since spike-specific TCR depth and breadth did not differ between the two schedules. Trial participants were enrolled by age into 18-55, 56-69 and 70-plus year subgroups, with roughly 150, 30 and 60 TCR-sequenced participants respectively. TCR sequencing covered fewer than 250 trial participants: 200 to 210 given two doses of AZD1222 and about 26 given two doses of MenACWY control vaccine. General conclusions and limits of the study: The whole spike protein was spanned by vaccine-associated CD4 TCRs, and dominant responses were seen in regions 160-218 and 743-854. Only a handful of AZD1222 recipients were SARS-CoV-2 seropositive at baseline, limiting conclusions about previously exposed vaccinees. No day 14 peak-response samples were available, so repertoires were characterized only after the peak T cell response. In the small 56-69-year group, the increase in depth fell short of significance, most likely because of low power. After two AZD1222 doses, spike-specific TCR breadth and depth were significantly higher than at day 0 and than in MenACWY recipients. Epitopes outside the regions mutated in the B.1.351 and B.1.1.7 variants were reportedly recognized by nearly half of the unique spike-specific TCRs. Most participants were white British and females outnumbered males, and the authors suggested that clonal diversity may have been underestimated.

The time point tag for this specimen amounts to: baseline before first vaccination. Vaccinee samples came from UK trials COV001 and COV002, including a single-blind randomized controlled phase 2/3 trial of AZD1222 (ChAdOx1 nCoV-19) in healthy adults. For TCRbeta chain sequencing, PBMC samples from trial participants were taken at day 0 and at day 28 after the second dose. Based on the germline V gene, the CDR1 and CDR2 sequences are SGHTA and FQGNSA. Trimming removed 5 bases from V and 6 bases from J; the gene matches leave 4 bases unexplained. Spanning cysteine to phenylalanine, the CDR3 consists of 14 amino acids. Only the CDR3 DNA stays, 42 bases, in frame from base 1. The CDR3 regions of human TCRbeta chains were analyzed by immunosequencing. As for the authors' bioinformatics: Repertoire TCRs were matched against a reference library of SARS-CoV-2-specific TCRs generated with the MIRA antigen-specificity platform. Breadth was defined as the fraction of unique TCRs that were SARS-CoV-2-associated. Depth was defined as the fraction of total T cells that were SARS-CoV-2-associated. Using the MIRA data, every spike-specific TCR was mapped to the spike region that the TCR reacted to and assigned to either a CD4 or a CD8 class. Log10-transformed breadth and depth values were compared by one-way ANOVA with Sidak's multiple comparisons tests. This is the immuneACCESS table as TCRdb keeps it, with only in-frame sequences that have V and J called. A part of the clones is gone; compared with another copy, unresolved V genes explain less than half, and the rest is unexplained. V, J and clone size derive from that table, while D and trimming were established from the DNA sequence. Within this sample are 20,000 to 25,000 clones, with roughly 82% of them counted one time only. The ten largest make up about 43% of the sample.

This clone showed up just once. Its antigen remains undetermined. One base away there is no much larger clone; base qualities are not given. Sequences were derived from peripheral blood, sampled on day 0 of AZD1222 vaccination. The chain is assembled from TRBV7-2 and TRBJ2-3; TRBD2 fits 11 bases in the junction. The receptor was isolated from an adult in good health. The DNA sequence is TGTGCCAGCAGCACTAGCGGGAGAGCGGATACGCAGTATTTT. Its protein is CASSTSGRADTQYF.